The sequence of this T cell receptor (beta chain) was determined in a study of T cell responses to AZD1222 COVID-19 vaccine. In germline, CDR1 is MGHDK, CDR2 SYGVNS. This CDR3 comprises 14 residues. The V gene end was trimmed by 6 bases and the J gene end by 7 bases; junction bases not matched to a gene: 5. Assay: immunoSEQ multiplex PCR; the TCRdb copy retains only in-frame clones and omits some. The sample yields 150,000 to 160,000 clones, about nine tenths seen once. The chain couples TRBV25-1 to TRBJ2-2; TRBD1 matches 10 bases. Sample: peripheral blood, taken on day 0 of AZD1222 vaccination. This TCR was recovered from an adult in good health. This chain's CDR3 is CASSAGQGFGELFF. CDR3 nucleotides: TGTGCCAGCAGCGCGGGACAGGGGTTCGGGGAGCTGTTTTTT.